This TCR beta chain was retrieved from a study of CD8 T cells in Susac syndrome. CD8+ and CD4+ T cells from blood underwent TCR beta sequencing. From germline, CDR1 is SGHAT and CDR2 FQNNGV. With 2 bases removed from V and 2 bases from J, the gap between germline ends came to 10 bases. The CDR3 is made up of 14 amino acids. Random hexamers were used to reverse transcribe roughly 0.45 to 1 ug of RNA. TCRdb used MiXCR to reprocess the immunoSEQ multiplex PCR reads, holding one entry per CDR3 protein. Here the sample spans about 60,000 distinct CDR3 sequences, just over 90% being singletons. The chain couples TRBV11-2 to TRBJ2-7; D call uncertain. This sequence was found in a human donor in good health. Sequencing was carried out using CD8+ T cells from PBMCs. This CDR3 reads CASSLTPETYEQYF. The CDR3 DNA reads TGTGCCAGCAGCTTAACCCCAGAAACCTACGAGCAGTACTTC.